Presented here are 5 T cell receptor beta chains from one specimen sequenced in a study of shared clonotypes between healthy human individuals. Repertoires were generated with immunoSEQ multiplex PCR, while TCRdb's copy carries only in-frame clones and drops some. The sample holds some 2.1 million clones, 90% to 95% seen once. The sample was naive CD4+ T cells sorted from blood. Subset reported: CD45RA+ positively selected. The receptors derive from a man in his late teens or twenties in good health.

This clone was recorded only once. The chain couples TRBV11-2 to TRBJ2-7; 10 bases map to TRBD1. V dropped 4 bases and J dropped 2; count of bases not matched to a gene: 8. CDR1 and CDR2 (germline): SGHAT, FQNNGV. The CDR3 is 16 amino acids. The CDR3 sequence is CASSSLWGQGTYEQYF. Written as DNA, the CDR3 is TGTGCCAGCAGCTCCCTCTGGGGACAGGGGACCTACGAGCAGTACTTC.

V usage is TRBV9 and J usage is TRBJ1-6, with 7 bases lining up with TRBD1. Germline V CDR1 and CDR2: SGDLS, YYNGEE. There are 20 residues in the CDR3. With V trimmed by 5 bases and J by 9 bases, 26 bases remained unmatched. CDR3 in amino acids: CASSHTPRDRLPLKGSPLHF. CDR3 in DNA: TGTGCCAGCAGTCACACGCCCCGGGACAGACTTCCTCTAAAAGGTTCACCCCTCCACTTT.

This chain connects TRBV27 to TRBJ1-1, with 9 bases aligning to TRBD1. Germline loops: CDR1 MNHEY, CDR2 SMNVEV (reference sequence). This CDR3 spans 12 amino acids. The V segment lost 4 bases and the J segment 12 bases; nucleotides outside the gene matches: 6. CDR3 sequence: CASSYTGGLSFF. The CDR3 nucleotides read TGTGCCAGCAGTTATACAGGGGGCTTATCTTTCTTT.

The chain carries TRBV7-2 and TRBJ1-4; no clear D gene. Germline CDR1 is SGHTA and CDR2 is FQGNSA. The CDR3 loop spans 12 amino acids. V shed 2 bases and J shed 6 bases, with 4 bases lying between them. The CDR3 DNA reads as TGTGCCAGCAGCTTAATGGATGAAAAACTGTTTTTT. Its protein product is CASSLMDEKLFF. Filled out from reference TRBV7-2 and TRBJ1-4, the complete variable domain reads GAGVSQSPSNKVTEKGKDVELRCDPISGHTALYWYRQSLGQGLEFLIYFQGNSAPDKSGLPSDRFSAERTGGSVSTLTIQRTQQEDSAVYLCASSLMDEKLFFGSGTQLSVL.

This sequence joins TRBV6-1 and TRBJ2-1; D gene ambiguous. The germline CDR1 and CDR2 sequences are MNHNS and SASEGT. V lost 6 bases and J 0 bases, leaving 12 bases between the germline ends. The CDR3 spans 15 residues. The CDR3 is CASSTQAVSYNEQFF. CDR3 sequence (DNA): TGTGCCAGCAGCACCCAGGCCGTCTCCTACAATGAGCAGTTCTTC.